Listed below are T cell receptor beta chains from one sample, sequenced in a study of tumor-infiltrating lymphocytes in primary liver carcinoma. Via MiXCR, TCRdb re-called the multiplex PCR reads, giving one row per CDR3 protein. The table includes roughly 120,000 distinct CDR3 sequences, 64% detected once. Sequenced input: liver tumor tissue from sampling region 3. The receptors come from a woman in her sixties or seventies with primary liver carcinoma and hepatitis B virus infection. Both conserved end residues are part of each CDR3. The D gene is left open where the match is weak. The size entry is marked missing in some rows and otherwise reads once, few, many or a size class.

j_call clone_size d_call cdr3_length v_call cdr3_aa cdr3_nt
TRBJ2-1 NA NA 16 TRBV11-2 CASSRLNPVVDNGQFF TGTGCCAGCAGCCGACTAAACCCCGTGGTTGACAATGGGCAGTTCTTC
TRBJ2-3 many NA 14 TRBV12-3/TRBV12-4 CASSLRKEGDTQYF TGTGCCAGCAGTTTAAGAAAGGAGGGAGATACGCAGTATTTT
TRBJ2-7 many NA 13 TRBV4-1 CASSQVGTYEQYF TGCGCCAGCAGCCAAGTCGGCACCTACGAGCAGTACTTC
TRBJ2-1 NA NA 14 TRBV18 CASSRGNRNNEQFF TGTGCCAGCTCACGCGGGAACCGCAACAATGAGCAGTTCTTC
TRBJ2-5 many NA 15 TRBV29-1 CSVDPGFGFAETQYF TGCAGCGTCGATCCCGGGTTTGGGTTCGCGGAGACCCAGTACTTC
TRBJ2-7 once TRBD1 14 TRBV28 CTSKDGTVAHEQYF TGTACCAGCAAGGACGGGACAGTGGCCCACGAGCAGTACTTC
TRBJ2-3 NA NA 15 TRBV11-2 CASSFGPGRTDTQYF TGTGCCAGCAGTTTCGGACCAGGACGCACGGATACGCAGTATTTT
TRBJ2-7 NA NA 14 TRBV11-2 CASSLIGSPFEQYF TGTGCCAGCAGCTTAATCGGGAGCCCCTTCGAGCAGTACTTC
TRBJ2-7 NA TRBD2 15 TRBV4-2 CASSLGLAGVYGQYF TGTGCCAGCAGCCTTGGACTAGCGGGAGTCTACGGGCAGTACTTC
TRBJ2-7 NA TRBD2 15 TRBV6-1 CASKVELADRREQYF TGTGCCAGCAAGGTTGAACTAGCGGACCGGCGAGAACAGTACTTC
TRBJ1-2 NA NA 14 TRBV29-1 CSVEDPRNRLGYTF TGCAGCGTTGAAGATCCCCGGAACAGGCTTGGCTACACCTTC
TRBJ2-3 NA NA 13 TRBV6-2/TRBV6-3 CASSYHAGDTQYF TGTGCCAGCAGTTACCACGCGGGAGATACGCAGTATTTT
TRBJ1-2 NA NA 13 TRBV28 CASSFGGGTGYTF TGTGCCAGCAGTTTCGGAGGGGGGACGGGCTACACCTTC
TRBJ2-1 NA TRBD2 15 TRBV6-5 CACRRETSEYNEQFF TGTGCCTGCCGTCGGGAGACTAGCGAGTACAATGAGCAGTTCTTC
TRBJ1-1 many NA 13 TRBV6-2/TRBV6-3 CASSWQTGTEAFF TGTGCCAGCAGTTGGCAGACAGGAACTGAAGCTTTCTTT
TRBJ1-5 NA NA 15 TRBV11-2 CASSPTGGDDRPQHF TGCGCCAGCTCCCCTACGGGAGGGGACGATCGGCCCCAGCATTTT
TRBJ2-1 NA NA 15 TRBV11-3 CISSLGAHGRKEQFF TGTATCAGCAGCTTAGGGGCCCATGGTCGCAAGGAGCAGTTCTTC
TRBJ1-4 few TRBD1 14 TRBV7-3 CASRRQGTNEKLFF TGTGCCAGCAGGCGACAGGGAACTAATGAAAAACTGTTTTTT
TRBJ2-3 many TRBD1 14 TRBV11-2 CASSYDRGGDTQYF TGTGCCAGCAGCTATGACAGGGGAGGAGATACGCAGTATTTT
TRBJ2-2 many NA 15 TRBV4-1 CASSRRADNTGELFF TGCGCCAGCAGCCGAAGGGCAGATAACACCGGGGAGCTGTTTTTT
TRBJ1-3 NA NA 11 TRBV11-2 CASAHSGTIYF TGTGCCAGCGCCCATAGTGGCACCATATATTTT
TRBJ2-2 NA NA 15 TRBV28 CASSLAGSSTEDLFF TGTGCCAGCAGTTTAGCAGGGTCGAGCACCGAGGACCTGTTTTTT
TRBJ1-2 once NA 15 TRBV12-3/TRBV12-4 CASSPNRDPTYGYTF TGTGCCAGCAGTCCGAACAGGGATCCAACGTATGGCTACACCTTC
TRBJ2-1 many TRBD1 13 TRBV12-3/TRBV12-4 CASSLNRGHEQFF TGTGCCAGCAGTTTGAACAGGGGCCATGAGCAGTTCTTC
TRBJ2-7 NA NA 13 TRBV4-1 CASSQGQPYEQYF TGCGCCAGCAGCCAAGGTCAACCCTACGAGCAATACTTC
TRBJ1-4 NA TRBD1 15 TRBV5-1 CASSSTGEGYEKLFF TGCGCCAGCAGCTCGACAGGGGAGGGGTATGAAAAACTGTTTTTT
TRBJ2-7 NA NA 14 TRBV29-1 CSVAPGTSSYEEYF NA
TRBJ2-1 NA NA 16 TRBV21-1 CASSALALAGYNEQFF TGTGCCAGCAGCGCTCTGGCACTAGCGGGTTACAATGAGCAGTTCTTC
TRBJ2-7 many NA 13 TRBV6-6 CASRLDLSYEQYF TGTGCCAGCAGACTAGACTTATCCTACGAGCAGTACTTC
TRBJ1-4 NA NA 15 TRBV7-9 CANSSWAVPNEKLFF TGTGCCAACAGCTCCTGGGCAGTACCTAATGAAAAACTGTTTTTT
TRBJ1-5 NA NA 13 TRBV3-1 CASSQDRDQPQHF TGTGCCAGCAGCCAAGACAGGGATCAGCCCCAGCATTTT